A single sample is the source of the 16 T cell receptor beta chains below, sequenced in a study of patients and donors after allogeneic stem cell transplantation. MiXCR, applied by TCRdb to the RT-PCR reads, yields one record per CDR3 protein. The sample lists 150,000 to 200,000 distinct CDR3 sequences, approximately 25% occurring once. The sample taken for sequencing was blood, either unsorted or a sorted T cell fraction (not recorded which). All receptors derive from a human donor who was either an allogeneic HSCT recipient or a stem cell or donor lymphocyte infusion donor (not recorded which). It is not recorded whose cells these are; they may come from a transplant donor.

This clonotype was seen more than once but under ten times. The V gene is TRBV20-1, the J gene TRBJ1-6; D unresolved. The CDR3 is 17 amino acids. The V gene's germline CDR1 is DFQATT and CDR2 SNEGSKA (reference sequence). Trimming cost V 1 base and J 6 bases, with 19 bases left between them. The CDR3 region is CSARAFSDPPPNSPLHF. The CDR3, as DNA: TGCAGTGCTAGAGCCTTTTCAGATCCCCCGCCTAATTCACCCCTCCACTTT.

CDR3 protein: CASSPKLAGVFSSYNEQFF. The CDR3 nucleotides are TGCGCCAGCAGCCCCAAACTAGCGGGGGTATTCAGCTCCTACAATGAGCAGTTCTTC. The chain combines TRBV4-1 with TRBJ2-1, with 11 nucleotides matching TRBD2. V was clipped by 4 bases and J by 0 bases; unmatched bases: 11. This CDR3 region has 19 residues. Germline loops: CDR1 MGHRA, CDR2 YSYEKL.

This chain connects TRBV29-1 to TRBJ2-1; 9 nucleotides align to TRBD1. Germline lookup yields CDR1 SQVTM and CDR2 ANQGSEA. The CDR3 length is 15 residues. J was trimmed by 1 base and V by 3 bases; bases with no gene match: 4. The CDR3 sequence is CSVERTGVSYNEQFF. CDR3 in DNA: TGCAGCGTTGAGAGGACAGGGGTGTCCTACAATGAGCAGTTCTTC.

This clonotype was counted at least ten times. The gene calls are TRBV20-1 and TRBJ2-1; weak D call: TRBD2 (5 bases). V lost 5 bases to trimming and J lost 2 bases, with 16 bases between them. CDR3 size: 15 residues. Germline V gene sequence: CDR1 DFQATT, CDR2 SNEGSKA (reference sequence). This CDR3 reads CSASELEGAYNEQFF. The DNA of the CDR3 is TGCAGTGCTTCCGAGCTTGAGGGAGCCTACAATGAGCAGTTCTTC.

The CDR3 DNA reads as TGTGCCAGCACCCGAGGACTAGCGGGAGGGGCACGAGATACGCAGTATTTT. As protein: CASTRGLAGGARDTQYF. The gene calls are TRBV12-3 or TRBV12-4 and TRBJ2-3, with 15 bases that match TRBD2. The CDR3 length is 17 residues. J gave up 5 bases and V 7 bases, and 10 bases lay outside the gene matches.

V and J are TRBV28 and TRBJ1-1; 8 bases line up with TRBD1. Germline values: CDR1 MDHEN, CDR2 SYDVKM. V lost 3 bases, J lost 3 bases, and 9 bases stayed unmatched. This CDR3 spans 16 amino acids. CDR3 sequence reads: CASSFKGQGEDTEAFF. CDR3 bases: TGTGCCAGCAGTTTTAAAGGACAGGGAGAGGACACTGAAGCTTTCTTT.

The chain couples TRBV29-1 to TRBJ2-5; D ambiguous. CDR1 is SQVTM, CDR2 ANQGSEA, per germline. Trimming removed 2 bases at V and 5 bases at J, with 21 bases between. CDR3 length equals 16 residues. CDR3 sequence: CSVEPGPPEIKETQYF. CDR3 bases: TGCAGCGTTGAACCCGGACCCCCCGAGATTAAGGAGACCCAGTACTTC.

The chain links TRBV18 to TRBJ2-3, with a weak D call TRBD2 (6 bases). The CDR3 has 17 residues. Germline CDR1 is KGHSH and CDR2 is LQKENI. Trimming pared 8 bases from V and 2 bases from J, leaving 23 bases between. DNA of the CDR3: TGTGCCAGCGACAACCGGCGGGATAAGAGCTTCACAGATACGCAGTATTTT. This sequence encodes CASDNRRDKSFTDTQYF.

The chain uses TRBV7-9 and TRBJ2-3; D may be TRBD1 (5 bases). This CDR3 contains 17 residues. Germline lookup yields CDR1 SEHNR and CDR2 FQNEAQ (reference sequence). Deletions cut 3 bases from V and 0 bases from J, with 16 bases between. CDR3 region: CASSFSPRQTSTDTQYF. CDR3 nucleotide sequence: TGTGCCAGCAGCTTCTCCCCTCGACAGACTAGCACAGATACGCAGTATTTT.

This clonotype was detected only a few times. The chain uses TRBV19 and TRBJ2-7; no reliable D call. Looked up from germline, CDR1 is LNHDA and CDR2 is SQIVND (reference sequence). Trimming took off 5 bases at V and 2 bases at J, with 10 bases between the two ends. This CDR3 is built from 13 residues. This CDR3 reads CASSRTRTYEQYF. The CDR3 bases are TGTGCCAGTAGTCGGACGCGGACCTACGAGCAGTACTTC.

The gene calls are TRBV7-3 and TRBJ2-1, with D possibly matching TRBD2 (5 bases). Germline values: CDR1 SGHTA, CDR2 FQGTGA. Trimming pared 4 bases from V and 4 bases from J, leaving 14 bases between. CDR3 length equals 15 residues. In nucleotides, the CDR3 is TGTGCCAGCAGCTCCGCGTTAGGGAGTTACAATGAGCAGTTCTTC. This sequence encodes CASSSALGSYNEQFF.

This clonotype was found a few times. This sequence joins TRBV6-5 and TRBJ1-3, with 7 bases that match TRBD1. Germline values: CDR1 MNHEY, CDR2 SVGAGI. V lost 4 bases and J lost 2; bases outside the gene matches: 2. The CDR3 totals 14 residues. The CDR3 bases are TGTGCCAGCAGTTCCAGGGGGACTGGAAACACCATATATTTT. This codes for CASSSRGTGNTIYF.

This chain joins TRBV6-5 and TRBJ2-3, with a tentative D call TRBD2 (5 bases). CDR3 length: 16 residues. CDR1 is MNHEY and CDR2 is SVGAGI in the germline V gene. Between the trimmed V and J ends, which lost 0 bases and 2 bases, there was a span of 12 bases. DNA of the CDR3: TGTGCCAGCAGTTACTCCCGACCCGGACTCACAGATACGCAGTATTTT. Its translation: CASSYSRPGLTDTQYF.

The V call is TRBV20-1, the J call TRBJ2-3; D uncertain. Germline-derived CDR1 and CDR2 are DFQATT and SNEGSKA (reference sequence). V dropped 1 base and J dropped 2 bases, with 10 bases sitting between them. This CDR3 is 14 amino acids long. The CDR3 protein is CSARGAVVTDTQYF. Here the CDR3 DNA reads TGCAGTGCTAGAGGGGCCGTTGTCACAGATACGCAGTATTTT.

The chain joins TRBV5-1 to TRBJ2-1; 11 bases fit TRBD2. The J segment lost 8 bases and the V segment lost 0 bases, leaving 4 bases of the junction unmatched. Germline-derived CDR1 and CDR2 are SGHRS and YFSETQ. The CDR3 is made up of 15 amino acids. CDR3 in amino acids: CASSLASGGYDEQFF. In DNA form, the CDR3 reads TGCGCCAGCAGCTTGGCTAGCGGGGGGTATGATGAGCAGTTCTTC.

This clonotype was seen more than once but under ten times. V usage is TRBV29-1 and J usage is TRBJ1-1, with D unclear. The CDR3 runs 14 residues. CDR1 and CDR2 from the germline V gene are SQVTM and ANQGSEA. Deletions cut 4 bases from V and 1 base from J, with 13 bases between. CDR3 DNA sequence: TGCAGCGTTGCCCTGACCCCTGGGAACACTGAAGCTTTCTTT. Translated: CSVALTPGNTEAFF. Together with reference TRBV29-1 and TRBJ1-1, the CDR3 gives the full variable domain: SAVISQKPSRDICQRGTSLTIQCQVDSQVTMMFWYRQQPGQSLTLIATANQGSEATYESGFVIDKFPISRPNLTFSTLTVSNMSPEDSSIYLCSVALTPGNTEAFFGQGTRLTVV.